This T cell receptor (beta chain) appears in the sequencing data of a study of cytomegalovirus exposure and HLA in healthy donors. Trimming cost V 6 bases and J 2 bases; bases outside gene matches: 9. The CDR3 runs 16 residues. CDR1 MDHEN and CDR2 SYDVKM come from the germline V gene. Both 60 Vbeta primers and 13 Jbeta primers went into the PCR. TCRdb keeps only in-frame clones here, not all; method: immunoSEQ multiplex PCR. Its listing shows some 110,000 clones. This TCR derives from a man between 35 and 55 years old in good health and CMV-seropositive. The chain has TRBV28 and TRBJ2-5, with 10 bases that match TRBD2. The specimen was PBMCs. CDR3 DNA sequence: TGTGCCAGCAGCTCCCCCGGGACTAGCGAGCAAGAGACCCAGTACTTC. It is translated as CASSSPGTSEQETQYF.